Below are 28 T cell receptor beta chains sequenced from a single sample in a study of naive and memory T cell subsets. An equimolar mix of two oligonucleotides served as the beta constant-region primer for TRBC1 and TRBC2. TCRdb reprocessed the UMI-ligation and nested PCR reads with MiXCR, giving one entry per CDR3 protein. This table holds around 23,000 distinct CDR3 sequences, about 11% found once. Material for sequencing was central memory CD8+ T cells from blood. These receptors all stem from a human donor in good health.

This clonotype has at least ten counts. J is TRBJ2-7 and V is TRBV28; tentative D call: TRBD1 (6 bases). Germline assignment: CDR1 MDHEN and CDR2 SYDVKM. The length of the CDR3 is 15 residues. The V gene lost 3 bases and the J gene lost 2 bases, with 14 bases spanning the gap. DNA of the CDR3: TGTGCCAGCAGTTTGTGGGGACAAGGAACCTACGAGCAGTACTTC. Translating it yields CASSLWGQGTYEQYF.

The chain has TRBV30 and TRBJ2-1, with D hard to call. The CDR3 consists of 12 residues. From germline, CDR1 is GTSNPN and CDR2 SVGIG (reference sequence). V was shortened by 0 bases and J by 7 bases, with 7 bases between the two germline ends. The CDR3 loop reads CAWSVPGNEQFF. DNA for the CDR3: TGTGCCTGGAGTGTACCTGGTAATGAGCAGTTCTTC.

This chain uses TRBV29-1 with TRBJ2-3, with unresolved D. The CDR3 contains 16 residues. V dropped 0 bases and J dropped 0 bases, with 13 bases sitting between them. Germline-derived CDR1 and CDR2 are SQVTM and ANQGSEA. CDR3 coding DNA: TGCAGCGTTGAAGACTTAGACCTACTAAGCACAGATACGCAGTATTTT. Amino acids: CSVEDLDLLSTDTQYF.

This clonotype came up many times. The chain employs TRBV29-1 and TRBJ1-2, with 8 bases that match TRBD1. V trimming: 3 bases; J trimming: 4 bases; junction bases outside the gene matches: 4. Germline V gene data show CDR1 as SQVTM and CDR2 as ANQGSEA. CDR3 size: 13 residues. CDR3: CSVETGEGYGYTF. CDR3 in DNA: TGCAGCGTTGAGACAGGGGAGGGCTATGGCTACACCTTC. Full variable domain (rest looked up from reference TRBV29-1 and TRBJ1-2): SAVISQKPSRDICQRGTSLTIQCQVDSQVTMMFWYRQQPGQSLTLIATANQGSEATYESGFVIDKFPISRPNLTFSTLTVSNMSPEDSSIYLCSVETGEGYGYTFGSGTRLTVV.

This clonotype was counted at least ten times. The CDR3, as DNA: TGTGCCAGCCGATTTTCGGGACTAGCAAGGGATGAGCAGTTCTTC. Amino acids: CASRFSGLARDEQFF. The chain combines TRBV3-1 with TRBJ2-1; 9 nucleotides match TRBD2. The germline gives CDR1 LGHDT, CDR2 YNNKEL (reference sequence). Trimming at V came to 8 bases and at J to 8 bases, leaving 13 bases not matched to a gene. There are 15 residues in the CDR3.

Many counts were recorded for this clonotype. The chain links TRBV29-1 to TRBJ1-1; a weak D match, TRBD1 (5 bases). CDR3 length: 13 amino acids. The germline V and J ends were trimmed by 6 bases and 4 bases, with 15 bases remaining between them. The germline V gene encodes CDR1 SQVTM and CDR2 ANQGSEA. CDR3 protein: CSVKDMLGTEAFF. The CDR3 DNA reads as TGCAGCGTGAAGGACATGCTGGGCACTGAAGCTTTCTTT. Full variable domain (outside the CDR3, taken from reference TRBV29-1 and TRBJ1-1): SAVISQKPSRDICQRGTSLTIQCQVDSQVTMMFWYRQQPGQSLTLIATANQGSEATYESGFVIDKFPISRPNLTFSTLTVSNMSPEDSSIYLCSVKDMLGTEAFFGQGTRLTVV.

This clonotype has at least ten counts. This chain links TRBV4-3 with TRBJ2-2; D perhaps matches TRBD1 (6 bases). Germline V gives CDR1 LGHNA, CDR2 YSLEER. This CDR3 is 16 amino acids long. V lost 0 bases and J lost 6, with 14 bases in between. The CDR3 sequence is CASSQEVRGSAGELFF. The CDR3, as DNA: TGCGCCAGCAGCCAAGAAGTAAGGGGGTCGGCCGGGGAGCTGTTTTTT.

This clonotype appeared many times. CDR3 DNA sequence: TGCGCCAGCAGCCATGGAGCTGACGTGCCTAGCACAGATACGCAGTATTTT. Translation: CASSHGADVPSTDTQYF. J is TRBJ2-3 and V is TRBV4-3; the D is unclear. The CDR3 runs 17 residues. The germline CDR1 and CDR2 sequences are LGHNA and YSLEER. V lost 3 bases and J 0 bases, leaving 16 bases between the germline ends.

This chain links TRBV9 with TRBJ2-1, with 9 bases that match TRBD2. This CDR3 is 16 amino acids long. In germline, CDR1 is SGDLS, CDR2 YYNGEE. The ends lost 3 bases at V and 1 base at J; junction bases unmatched: 5. The chain's CDR3 is CASSGVAGGSYNEQFF. CDR3 in DNA: TGTGCCAGCAGCGGAGTGGCGGGAGGGTCCTACAATGAGCAGTTCTTC.

This clonotype was found many times. The chain couples TRBV20-1 to TRBJ2-7; 8 positions agree with TRBD2. The CDR3 is made up of 15 amino acids. The germline V gene has CDR1 DFQATT and CDR2 SNEGSKA (reference sequence). Unmatched junction bases numbered 8, after V lost 0 bases and J lost 4 bases. In nucleotides, the CDR3 is TGCAGTGCTAGAGATTCGGGAGGGCCGGATTACGAGCAGTACTTC. Translation gives CSARDSGGPDYEQYF.

This chain connects TRBV6-2 or TRBV6-3 to TRBJ2-2, with D possibly matching TRBD2 (6 bases). CDR3 length: 16 amino acids. Trimming took off 6 bases at V and 4 bases at J, with 18 bases between the two ends. Germline CDR1 MNHEY, CDR2 SVGEGT. As DNA, the CDR3 is TGTGCCAGCAGAAGGAGGGGCGGCCCAGGCACCGGGGAGCTGTTTTTT. Protein sequence: CASRRRGGPGTGELFF.

A few counts support this clonotype. The rearrangement joins TRBV11-2 to TRBJ2-1, with 16 bases that match TRBD2. Germline V gives CDR1 SGHAT, CDR2 FQNNGV. V lost 4 bases and J lost 7; bases outside the gene matches: 13. The CDR3 length is 19 residues. The CDR3 nucleotides are TGTGCCAGCAGCTCGGGGACTAGCGGGAGGGCTCTAGTTAAAAATGAGCAGTTCTTC. This codes for CASSSGTSGRALVKNEQFF. Full variable domain (rest looked up from reference TRBV11-2 and TRBJ2-1): EAGVAQSPRYKIIEKRQSVAFWCNPISGHATLYWYQQILGQGPKLLIQFQNNGVVDDSQLPKDRFSAERLKGVDSTLKIQPAKLEDSAVYLCASSSGTSGRALVKNEQFFGPGTRLTVL.

This clonotype has more than one count but fewer than ten. The J gene is TRBJ2-7, the V gene TRBV6-1; TRBD2 agrees at 11 bases. The CDR3 contains 16 residues. The trim removed 6 bases at V and 3 bases at J, leaving 10 bases unmatched. In germline, CDR1 is MNHNS, CDR2 SASEGT. CDR3 coding DNA: TGTGCCAGCAGAGGACTAGCGGGTCGCCGATACTACGAGCAGTACTTC. This encodes CASRGLAGRRYYEQYF.

This clonotype was detected many times. V and J are TRBV6-5 and TRBJ2-3, with 8 bases matching TRBD2. Germline CDR1 reads MNHEY; CDR2 reads SVGAGI. V gave up 4 bases and J gave up 4 bases; unmatched junction bases: 7. This CDR3 comprises 15 residues. The CDR3 DNA reads TGTGCCAGCAGTTTCGGGACTAGAGAGTCAGATACGCAGTATTTT. Its translation: CASSFGTRESDTQYF.

This clonotype was recorded many times. The chain recombines TRBV13 with TRBJ2-1; TRBD1 matches at 7 bases. J was trimmed by 0 bases and V by 2 bases; bases with no gene match: 4. The CDR3 loop spans 16 amino acids. CDR1 is PRHDT, CDR2 FYEKMQ, per germline (reference sequence). CDR3 coding DNA: TGTGCCAGCAGCTTAAGACAGGGAAGCTCCTACAATGAGCAGTTCTTC. Translated: CASSLRQGSSYNEQFF.

This clonotype came up once. A much larger clone is a single base away; this may be a read error. The chain carries TRBV7-9 and TRBJ2-7; 7 positions match TRBD1. The CDR3 is made up of 16 amino acids. The germline gives CDR1 SEHNR, CDR2 FQNEAQ (reference sequence). The J segment lost 4 bases and the V segment lost 5 bases, leaving 14 bases of the junction unmatched. In DNA form, the CDR3 reads TGTGCCAGCAGCCCACTGGCCGGGACAGTCGCTTACGAGCAGTACTTC. This sequence encodes CASSPLAGTVAYEQYF.

This clonotype was seen at least ten times. The chain carries TRBV29-1 and TRBJ1-1, with 11 nucleotides matching TRBD1. V dropped 0 bases and J dropped 4; count of bases not matched to a gene: 7. This CDR3 has 16 amino acids. CDR1 SQVTM and CDR2 ANQGSEA come from the germline V gene. In DNA form, the CDR3 reads TGCAGCGTTGAAGATTGGACAGGGGGCGTATCCACTGAAGCTTTCTTT. Protein: CSVEDWTGGVSTEAFF.

This clonotype was detected many times. V is TRBV4-1 and J is TRBJ2-7, with a possible D match to TRBD1 (6 bases). The CDR3 consists of 17 residues. V was trimmed by 1 base and J by 2 bases, leaving 18 bases between them. The germline CDR1 and CDR2 sequences are MGHRA and YSYEKL. CDR3 residues: CASSQAMFRTATYEQYF. The CDR3 DNA is TGCGCCAGCAGCCAAGCCATGTTTCGGACAGCTACCTACGAGCAGTACTTC.

As concerns this clonotype: This sequence may be a read error, since a much larger clone differs from it by one base. The chain carries TRBV28 and TRBJ2-4; D possibly corresponds to TRBD2 (6 bases). CDR3 size: 18 residues. Per germline, CDR1 MDHEN and CDR2 SYDVKM. With 1 base removed from V and 3 bases from J, the gap between germline ends came to 19 bases. In DNA, the CDR3 is TGTGCCAGCAGTTTATTAGCGAGAGGGCCCGGGAGCAAAAACATTCAGTACTTC. Translated, it gives CASSLLARGPGSKNIQYF.

This clonotype rates as medium-sized. V usage is TRBV11-2 and J usage is TRBJ2-7; D is unresolved. Trimming cost V 1 base and J 6 bases, with 4 bases left between them. The CDR3 is 11 amino acids. Germline V gives CDR1 SGHAT, CDR2 FQNNGV. For the CDR3, the DNA is TGTGCCAGCAGCTTAGGACTCGAGCAGTACTTC. This encodes CASSLGLEQYF. Supplemented by reference TRBV11-2 and TRBJ2-7, the full variable domain reads EAGVAQSPRYKIIEKRQSVAFWCNPISGHATLYWYQQILGQGPKLLIQFQNNGVVDDSQLPKDRFSAERLKGVDSTLKIQPAKLEDSAVYLCASSLGLEQYFGPGTRLTVT.

The table lists this clonotype with many counts. This rearrangement joins TRBV6-5 to TRBJ1-3; D remains ambiguous. CDR1 is MNHEY and CDR2 is SVGAGI in the germline V gene. The V end lost 2 bases, the J end lost 8 bases, and 10 bases lay between the germline ends. The CDR3 has 13 residues. This CDR3 is CASSYRSQDTIYF. The CDR3 nucleotides read TGTGCCAGCAGTTACAGGTCCCAGGACACCATATATTTT.

This clonotype was counted a few times. V usage is TRBV9 and J usage is TRBJ2-2, with D perhaps TRBD2 (7 bases). CDR1 is SGDLS and CDR2 is YYNGEE in the germline V gene. V lost 2 bases, J lost 8 bases, and 16 bases lay in between. The CDR3 is made up of 15 amino acids. In DNA, the CDR3 is TGTGCCAGCAGCGTGGGGGGGCTCTCATCGGGGGAGCTGTTTTTT. This encodes CASSVGGLSSGELFF.

This clonotype ranks as medium-sized. The chain couples TRBV4-1 to TRBJ1-1, with TRBD1 identical over 11 bases. V dropped 4 bases and J dropped 4; count of bases not matched to a gene: 8. The germline V gene has CDR1 MGHRA and CDR2 YSYEKL. The CDR3 runs to 16 residues. This CDR3 reads CASSRGQGARVTEAFF. CDR3 bases: TGCGCCAGCAGCCGAGGACAGGGGGCGCGAGTCACTGAAGCTTTCTTT.

V gene TRBV14 combines with J gene TRBJ2-4; D gene ambiguous. The V end lost 0 bases, the J end lost 0 bases, and 18 bases lay between the germline ends. The CDR3 covers 19 residues. Per germline, CDR1 SGHDN and CDR2 FVKESK. This CDR3 reads CASSQETGDVIRAKNIQYF. In DNA form, the CDR3 reads TGTGCCAGCAGCCAAGAGACCGGCGACGTAATAAGAGCCAAAAACATTCAGTACTTC.

This clonotype has more than one count but fewer than ten. The rearrangement joins TRBV21-1 to TRBJ2-7; TRBD1 is the table's D call and was not checked against the DNA. TRBV21-1 is described as a pseudogene. CDR3 length: 15 residues. In DNA form, the CDR3 reads TGTGCCAGCAGCAAGCAGGACAGGCTCGCCTACGAGCAGTACTTC. Protein sequence: CASSKQDRLAYEQYF.

In this sample, this clonotype turned up a few times. This sequence may be a read error, since a much larger clone differs from it by one base. V gene TRBV4-1 combines with J gene TRBJ2-3; the match to TRBD2 covers 8 bases. With 4 bases clipped from V and 9 bases from J, the junction kept 15 bases outside the gene matches. Germline loops: CDR1 MGHRA, CDR2 YSYEKL. This CDR3 has 16 amino acids. The CDR3 reads CASSPLDRAGGWTQYF. As DNA, the CDR3 is TGCGCCAGCAGCCCCCTTGATCGGGCGGGAGGATGGACGCAGTATTTT.

This clonotype showed up just a few times. The chain combines TRBV7-2 with TRBJ2-1, with TRBD2 as a possible D gene (5 bases). The length of the CDR3 is 15 residues. CDR1 and CDR2 from the germline V gene are SGHTA and FQGNSA. Trimming took off 0 bases at V and 3 bases at J, with 9 bases between the two ends. As DNA, the CDR3 is TGTGCCAGCAGCTTAGCGGGAGATCACTACAATGAGCAGTTCTTC. It specifies CASSLAGDHYNEQFF.

The chain combines TRBV28 with TRBJ2-7; 10 positions match TRBD2. Per the germline V gene, CDR1 is MDHEN and CDR2 is SYDVKM. The CDR3 loop spans 16 amino acids. Trimming cost V 8 bases and J 2 bases; bases outside gene matches: 12. CDR3 amino acids: CASRGWKREGTYEQYF. The CDR3 nucleotides read TGTGCCAGCCGTGGGTGGAAGCGGGAGGGGACCTACGAGCAGTACTTC.